Sequencing of this TCR beta chain was carried out in a study of blood T cell repertoires in COVID-19. With 5 bases clipped from V and 0 bases from J, the junction kept 5 bases outside the gene matches. This CDR3 has 16 residues. Germline CDR1 reads MRHNA; CDR2 reads SNTAGT. Authors' processing steps: Estimates of nucleated cell counts were drawn from the amplification of reference gene primers. Produced via immunoSEQ multiplex PCR; TCRdb's table is partial and in-frame only. D and trimming come from the DNA, and the V and J calls and clone size come from that table. This table has 150,000 to 200,000 clones, about nine tenths appearing once.

This chain uses TRBV6-4 with TRBJ2-1, with 9 bases identical to TRBD2. Input material: peripheral blood. The TCR comes from a man in his sixties with active or convalescent COVID-19. In DNA form, the CDR3 reads TGTGCCAGCAGTCCTAGCGGGGTCAACTCCTACAATGAGCAGTTCTTC. This encodes CASSPSGVNSYNEQFF.